This T cell receptor beta chain was found in a study of tumor and adjacent non-tumor tissue in lung cancer. On the study more broadly: Patients were aged roughly 30 to 76, roughly nine men and roughly 5 women, stage I to III.

Broader study findings: Tumor repertoires had a smaller top 100 clone share than normal lung. Compared with tumor, normal lung showed significantly lower TCR diversity.

Deletions cut 4 bases from V and 1 base from J, with 9 bases between. Germline assignment: CDR1 SGHAT and CDR2 FQNNGV. This CDR3 spans 14 amino acids. The library came from three nested PCR rounds adapted from ARM-PCR protocols. From the multiplex PCR reads, TCRdb called clonotypes with MiXCR, one entry per CDR3 protein. The sample lists 90,000 to 120,000 distinct CDR3 sequences, 65% seen once, with around 20% in the top ten. Concerning this clonotype: As yet, its antigen is unknown. This CDR3 is missing its conserved last phenylalanine or tryptophan, likely due to a read error.

RNA was extracted from bulk tissue without any cell sorting. More than 3 cm separated this lung sample from the edge of the tumor. Chemotherapy-naive patients with new lung cancer underwent thoracic surgery in China, August–November 2014. The TCR originated in a young man with non-small cell lung cancer. The chain carries TRBV11-2 and TRBJ2-3; D may be TRBD1 (6 bases). Input material: distant non-tumor lung tissue. The CDR3 region is CASSSQGRTDTQYS. Here the CDR3 DNA reads TGTGCCAGCAGCTCACAGGGACGCACAGATACGCAGTATTCT.